Here is one T cell receptor beta chain with its context. Other DNA sequences of this sample code for an identical CDR3. Per the germline V gene, CDR1 is WNHNN and CDR2 is SYGVQD (reference sequence). This CDR3 region has 13 residues. With 3 bases removed from V and 3 bases from J, the gap between germline ends came to 8 bases. This specimen comes from a study of T cell responses to AZD1222 COVID-19 vaccine. Study overall: Combined were second doses at about 4 or about 12 weeks.

This table comes from immunoSEQ multiplex PCR, and its TCRdb copy is limited to in-frame clones, with some not included. This repertoire shows 80,000 to 90,000 clones, 90% found once; its top ten account for approximately 3%. The genes are TRBV10-1 and TRBJ1-1; D might be TRBD1 (5 bases). This specimen consisted of peripheral blood, obtained on day 0 of AZD1222 vaccination. The source is an adult in good health. The CDR3 DNA reads as TGCGCCAGCAGTGACTCGGGGGACACTGAAGCTTTCTTT. Residues: CASSDSGDTEAFF.